This is a list of T cell receptor beta chains from one sample in a study of cytomegalovirus exposure and HLA in healthy donors. Using immunoSEQ multiplex PCR, the repertoire was profiled, and TCRdb retains in-frame clones only, with some absent. The data hold some 97,000 clones, with 84% observed a single time. The sequenced sample consisted of PBMCs. The receptors stem from a woman between 18 and 30 years old in good health and CMV-seronegative. Both conserved end residues are trimmed from each CDR3.

TRBV4-2 | ASSLSRIFGNTIY
TRBV28 | ASSGRAGDEAF
TRBV15 | ATSRDEGRPETQY
TRBV4-1 | ASSQEAASGGRIDTQY
TRBV7-9 | SSSWSGPRDTQY
TRBV27 | ASSFSQGYEQY
TRBV10-3 | ATKGLAVDTQY
TRBV11-3 | ASSPGGQGALDEQF
TRBV4-2 | ASSQDRLAVNEQF
TRBV6-1 | ASRSTAVYEQY
TRBV6-5 | ASSYITGGLNTIY
TRBV7-2 | ASSLNEWTGELF
TRBV19 | ASSGGRNIQY
TRBV20-1 | SAPRGDEQY
TRBV27 | ASSLSTGNEQF
TRBV2 | ASSKSYEQY
TRBV4-3 | ASSQDPFQAQPLH
TRBV15 | ATSGTGVTDTQY
TRBV23-1 | ASSQGTGEGNTIY
TRBV18 | ASSPRELSGNTIY
TRBV7-2 | ASSLSTGGPYEQY
TRBV19 | ASRGQGVTYGYT
TRBV5-1 | ASSLANEQY
TRBV19 | ASSPRGTGGQETQY
TRBV5-4 | ASSRAQGAGVETQY
TRBV28 | ASIRHPHRAEETQY
TRBV30 | AWDRVPGANVLT
TRBV6-5 | ASAGGSDTEAF
TRBV7-9 | ASSPTSIIETQY
TRBV7-9 | ATKPPTGSGANVLT
TRBV18 | ASSPPERRVYGYT
TRBV5-1 | ASSPRAEANTEAF
TRBV29-1 | SVEAGIGGRRGTYEQY
TRBV11-1 | ASRLTQEGQEQETQY
TRBV5-1 | ASSLTPTGLNTEAF
TRBV7-6 | ASSSNGFNEKLF
TRBV11-2 | ASSLGPGQSYEQY
TRBV7-3 | ASSPDPGDTQY
TRBV30 | AWSHTSGTDTQY
TRBV2 | ASSPSTVSETQY
TRBV5-4 | ASSPGGTSGINEQF
TRBV6-4 | ASSESSGGQETQY
TRBV19 | ASQTGQSNQPQH
TRBV7-9 | ASSLDYRSYNSPLH
TRBV4-3 | ASSQEIAGTGKGLMKKLF
TRBV7-9 | ASSLSGTSGRNEQF
TRBV4-1 | ASSHVGGQGNEQY
TRBV28 | ASSLSGGYGYT
TRBV7-9 | ASSLGKVAGRSEETQY
TRBV7-3 | ASSLTSGDHGYT
TRBV9 | ASSVDTSRETQY
TRBV9 | ASSGGQSNQPQH
TRBV5-1 | ASSLARGQGSPEQF
TRBV5-1 | ASSLPYVAQPGTSAYNEQF